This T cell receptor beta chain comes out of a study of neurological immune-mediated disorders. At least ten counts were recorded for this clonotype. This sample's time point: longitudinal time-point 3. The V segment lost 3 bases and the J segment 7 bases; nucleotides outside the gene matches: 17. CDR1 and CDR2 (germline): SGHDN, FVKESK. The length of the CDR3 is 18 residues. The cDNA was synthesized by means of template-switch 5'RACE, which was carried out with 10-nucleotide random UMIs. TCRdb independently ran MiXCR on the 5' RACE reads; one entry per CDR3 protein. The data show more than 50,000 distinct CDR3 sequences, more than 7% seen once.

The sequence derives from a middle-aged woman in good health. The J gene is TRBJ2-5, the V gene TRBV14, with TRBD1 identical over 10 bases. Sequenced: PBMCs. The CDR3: CASSQPVGTGDSSVTQYF. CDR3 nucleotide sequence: TGTGCCAGCAGCCAGCCCGTCGGGACAGGGGACTCAAGCGTGACCCAGTACTTC.